This T cell receptor beta chain came from a study of T cell responses to AZD1222 COVID-19 vaccine. Study conclusions and caveats: There were mostly white British donors and more females than males, and clonal diversity was possibly underestimated. Repertoires were collected only later (after the peak T cell response had occurred).

The germline gives CDR1 SNHLY, CDR2 FYNNEI. The CDR3 totals 18 residues. Unmatched junction bases numbered 16, after V lost 7 bases and J lost 3 bases. Details on this clone: Its antigen is unknown.

Sequenced by immunoSEQ multiplex PCR; TCRdb stores in-frame clones only, minus some. The repertoire holds some 190,000 clones, with around 94% as singletons. The gene calls are TRBV2 and TRBJ1-4; TRBD1 matches 8 bases. The TCR originated in an adult in good health. The input for sequencing was peripheral blood, taken on day 0 of AZD1222 vaccination. CDR3 DNA sequence: TGTGCCAGCATGAAAAGGACAGGGTCTGAAGTGGCTAATGAAAAACTGTTTTTT. Translation: CASMKRTGSEVANEKLFF.